The entry that follows covers one T cell receptor (beta chain) sequence. This clonotype was seen at least ten times. Its antigen is currently not known. Base qualities are not provided; no much larger clone lies one nucleotide away. The data belong to a study of T cells in Graves' hyperthyroidism and ophthalmopathy (dated by TCRdb to between 2018 and 2020). Some background on the complete study: Peripheral blood samples were taken at the time of initial diagnosis, prior to any treatment. To identify distinguishing TCR V-J signatures, a discovery cohort of 90 to 100 patients was used, comprising 43 with Graves' ophthalmopathy and around 60 with stable Graves' hyperthyroidism. Prospective prediction of ophthalmopathy was tested in an independent validation cohort of fewer than 20 hyperthyroidism patients and 17 patients who later progressed to ophthalmopathy. The 100 or so discovery patients were randomly split 7:3 into training and test sets. Thyroid tissue and blood T-cell repertoires from six Graves' hyperthyroidism patients were also compared in the study. After blood sampling, hyperthyroidism patients were treated with methimazole at a starting dose of 30 mg daily, and ophthalmopathy patients were treated with high-dose intravenous methylprednisolone. The paper reports TCR Vbeta CDR3 sequencing of 140 or so peripheral blood samples: 40 to 45 ophthalmopathy, roughly 74 hyperthyroidism and some 17 progressor patients. The investigation overall reported the following: Most expanded thyroid clonotypes (frequency above 0.001) were also detected in blood, suggesting blood repertoires may reflect thyroid immune responses. During validation, the model predicted progression to ophthalmopathy a median of around 7 months ahead of onset, with almost 71% sensitivity and 72% to 85% specificity. Ophthalmopathy was separated from stable hyperthyroidism by a 13 V-J signature model, with just over 85% sensitivity and roughly 81% specificity obtained in cross-validation and 80%/75% obtained in testing. Sample size was not statistically predetermined, and investigators were not blinded to group allocation.

The TCR beta CDR3 regions were amplified from the RNA transcripts. The first round of RT-PCR for the TCR CDR3 was performed with the HTBI primer set and the Qiagen OneStep RT-PCR kit. Libraries were constructed in a second round of multiplex PCR, after which size selection and purification were performed. Paired-end sequencing of the libraries was performed with 100 bp reads on an Illumina HiSeq2000. In the source study's methods: SOAPnuke was used to process the raw data, with reads discarded if the reads contained adapters or uncalled bases, had a mean Phred below 15, or lacked an exact constant-primer or identifier match. High-quality paired reads were merged using COPE v1.2.5, and each unique nucleotide sequence was defined as a clonotype. MiTCR v1.1 was used to align clonotypes to the IMGT TRBV, TRBD and TRBJ reference segments. Analysis was restricted to V-J combinations with a frequency above 0.0001, which covered roughly 99% of repertoires. A TCS score was defined as the ratio between F50 (clonal expansion) and ExV (chaos), using BLOSUM62-based TCRdist between CDR3 peptides within each V-J. Welch's t-statistics and random forest reduced roughly 530 V-J features to 13, which were used in a naive Bayes classifier (R e1071). The Morisita-Horn index was used to measure how similar the thyroid and blood repertoires were. TCRdb applied fastp at Q25 and MiXCR to the public reads, then kept only in-frame beta chains. CDR3 protein duplicates are merged, each entry listing the most common genes and DNA. TCRdb's processing, not the study's, gives the V and J calls here. Recorded for this sample are hundreds of thousands of distinct CDR3 sequences; 35% to 40% of them occurred a single time. The top ten clonotypes cover around 9.3% of the sample.

Measured from the cysteine to the phenylalanine, the CDR3 is 14 residues long. Just CDR3 DNA is preserved here, 42 bases in frame from base 1. V is pruned by 4 bases and J by 9 bases, leaving 8 bases of the junction without a gene match. Based on the germline V gene, the CDR1 and CDR2 sequences are SGHRS and YFSETQ. Graves' hyperthyroidism was defined as stable when no progression to ophthalmopathy occurred over 18 months of follow-up. The hyperthyroidism patients were between 18 and 65 years old and newly diagnosed, with a disease duration of less than 2 months. Exclusion was applied to patients with uncontrolled infections, other autoimmune diseases, pregnancy or lactation. Clinical symptoms, serum thyroxine and TRAb, thyroid ultrasound, and orbital computed tomography formed the basis for the diagnoses. Ficoll-Paque density gradient centrifugation was used to isolate PBMCs from around 10 ml of fresh peripheral blood. Trizol reagent was used to extract total RNA, and RNA quality was then checked on an Agilent 2100 Bioanalyzer.

This TCR was recovered from a man aged 18 to 30 with Graves' hyperthyroidism. This chain is built from TRBV5-1 and TRBJ1-5, and 9 junction bases match TRBD1. The sample was blood. The nucleotides are TGCGCCAGCAGCGTCGGGACAGGGAATTGGCCCCAGCATTTT. Translated, this is CASSVGTGNWPQHF. With the rest looked up from the reference TRBV5-1 and TRBJ1-5 genes rather than sequenced, the full variable domain is KAGVTQTPRYLIKTRGQQVTLSCSPISGHRSVSWYQQTPGQGLQFLFEYFSETQRNKGNFPGRFSGRQFSNSRSEMNVSTLELGDSALYLCASSVGTGNWPQHFGDGTRLSIL.